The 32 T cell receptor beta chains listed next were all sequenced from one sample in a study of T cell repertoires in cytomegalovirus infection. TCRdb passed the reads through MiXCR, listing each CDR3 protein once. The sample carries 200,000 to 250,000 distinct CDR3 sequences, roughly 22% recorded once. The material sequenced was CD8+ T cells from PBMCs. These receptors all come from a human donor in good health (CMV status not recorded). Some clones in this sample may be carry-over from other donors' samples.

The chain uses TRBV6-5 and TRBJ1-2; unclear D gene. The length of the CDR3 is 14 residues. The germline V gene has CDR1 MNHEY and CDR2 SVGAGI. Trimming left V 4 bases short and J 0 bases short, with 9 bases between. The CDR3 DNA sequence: TGTGCCAGCAGTTCGGACTTATCTAACTATGGCTACACCTTC. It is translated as CASSSDLSNYGYTF.

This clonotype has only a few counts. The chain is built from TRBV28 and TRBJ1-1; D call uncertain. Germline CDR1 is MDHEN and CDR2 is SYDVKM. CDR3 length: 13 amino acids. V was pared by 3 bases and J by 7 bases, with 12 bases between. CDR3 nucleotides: TGTGCCAGCAGTTTGTTAATCCACAGTGAAGCTTTCTTT. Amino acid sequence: CASSLLIHSEAFF.

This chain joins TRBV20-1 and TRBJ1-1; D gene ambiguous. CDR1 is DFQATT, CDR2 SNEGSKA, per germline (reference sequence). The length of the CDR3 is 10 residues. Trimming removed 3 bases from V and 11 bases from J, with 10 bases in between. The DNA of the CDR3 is TGCAGTGCTAGGGAGAGCATCGCTTTCTTT. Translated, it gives CSARESIAFF.

The CDR3: CASSYSVLASNTGELFF. The DNA for the CDR3 is TGTGCCAGCAGTTACTCGGTCCTAGCAAGTAACACCGGGGAGCTGTTTTTT. The V and J genes are TRBV6-2 or TRBV6-3 and TRBJ2-2; D possibly corresponds to TRBD2 (5 bases). The CDR3 is 17 amino acids. V dropped 0 bases and J dropped 2 bases, with 13 bases sitting between them. Germline V gene data show CDR1 as MNHEY and CDR2 as SVGEGT.

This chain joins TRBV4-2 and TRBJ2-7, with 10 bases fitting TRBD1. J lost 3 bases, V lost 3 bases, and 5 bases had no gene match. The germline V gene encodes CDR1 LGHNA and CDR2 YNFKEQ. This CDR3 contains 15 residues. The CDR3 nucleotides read TGTGCCAGCAGCCAGGAGACAGGGGGCAGCTACGAGCAGTACTTC. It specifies CASSQETGGSYEQYF.

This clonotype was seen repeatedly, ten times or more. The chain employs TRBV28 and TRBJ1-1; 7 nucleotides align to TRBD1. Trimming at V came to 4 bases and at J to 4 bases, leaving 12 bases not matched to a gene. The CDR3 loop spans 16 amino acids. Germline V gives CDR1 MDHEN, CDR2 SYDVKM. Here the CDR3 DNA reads TGTGCCAGCAGTTCCCCCCGTAGACAGGGCCTCACTGAAGCTTTCTTT. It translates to CASSSPRRQGLTEAFF.

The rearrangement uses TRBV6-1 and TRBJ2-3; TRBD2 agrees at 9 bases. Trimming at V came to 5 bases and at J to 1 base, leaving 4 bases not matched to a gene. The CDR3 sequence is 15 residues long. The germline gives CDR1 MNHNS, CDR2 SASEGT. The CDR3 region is CASSSSSGGTDTQYF. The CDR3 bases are TGTGCCAGCAGTTCGTCTAGCGGGGGCACAGATACGCAGTATTTT.

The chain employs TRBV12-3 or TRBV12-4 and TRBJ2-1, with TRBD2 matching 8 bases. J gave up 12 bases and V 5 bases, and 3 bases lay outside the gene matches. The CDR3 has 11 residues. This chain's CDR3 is CASSTGLAQFF. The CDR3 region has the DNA TGTGCCAGCAGTACTGGACTAGCGCAGTTCTTC.

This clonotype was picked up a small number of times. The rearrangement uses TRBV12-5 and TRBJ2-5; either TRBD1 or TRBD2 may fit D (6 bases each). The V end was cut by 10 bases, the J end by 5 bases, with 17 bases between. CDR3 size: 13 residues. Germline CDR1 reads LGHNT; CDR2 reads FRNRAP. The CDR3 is CATHGGGDETQYF. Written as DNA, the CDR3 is TGTGCTACCCATGGGGGCGGGGACGAGACCCAGTACTTC. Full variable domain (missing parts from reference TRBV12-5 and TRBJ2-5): DARVTQTPRHKVTEMGQEVTMRCQPILGHNTVFWYRQTMMQGLELLAYFRNRAPLDDSGMPKDRFSAEMPDATLATLKIQPSEPRDSAVYFCATHGGGDETQYFGPGTRLLVL.

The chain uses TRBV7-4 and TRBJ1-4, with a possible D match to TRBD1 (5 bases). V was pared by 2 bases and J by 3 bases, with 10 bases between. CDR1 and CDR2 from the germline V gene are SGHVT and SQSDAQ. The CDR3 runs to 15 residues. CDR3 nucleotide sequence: TGTGCCAGCAGCTTATCCGGGACCTCTAATGAAAAACTGTTTTTT. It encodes CASSLSGTSNEKLFF.

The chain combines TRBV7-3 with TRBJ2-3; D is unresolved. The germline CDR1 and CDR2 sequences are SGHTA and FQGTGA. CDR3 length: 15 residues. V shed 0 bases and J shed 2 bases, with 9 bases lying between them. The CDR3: CASSLTMANTDTQYF. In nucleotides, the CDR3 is TGTGCCAGCAGCTTAACAATGGCGAACACAGATACGCAGTATTTT.

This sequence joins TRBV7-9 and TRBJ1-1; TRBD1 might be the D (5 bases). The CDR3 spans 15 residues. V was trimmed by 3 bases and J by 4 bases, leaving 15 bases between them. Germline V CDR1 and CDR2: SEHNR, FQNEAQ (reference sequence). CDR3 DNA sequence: TGTGCCAGCAGCTTGGCGGGGGGGGAGAGCACTGAAGCTTTCTTT. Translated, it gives CASSLAGGESTEAFF.

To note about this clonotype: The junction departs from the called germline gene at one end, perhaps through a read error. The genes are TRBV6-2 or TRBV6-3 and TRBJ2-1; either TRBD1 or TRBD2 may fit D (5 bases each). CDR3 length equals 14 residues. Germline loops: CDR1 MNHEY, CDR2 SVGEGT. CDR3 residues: CGTTGVSSYNEQFF. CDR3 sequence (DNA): TGCGGGACCACCGGGGTTAGCTCCTACAATGAGCAGTTCTTC.

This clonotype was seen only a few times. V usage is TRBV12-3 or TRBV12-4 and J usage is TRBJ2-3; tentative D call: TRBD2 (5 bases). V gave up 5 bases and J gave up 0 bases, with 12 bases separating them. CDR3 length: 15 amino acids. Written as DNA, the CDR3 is TGTGCCAGCAGTCTTCAAGCGGTTAGCACAGATACGCAGTATTTT. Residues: CASSLQAVSTDTQYF.

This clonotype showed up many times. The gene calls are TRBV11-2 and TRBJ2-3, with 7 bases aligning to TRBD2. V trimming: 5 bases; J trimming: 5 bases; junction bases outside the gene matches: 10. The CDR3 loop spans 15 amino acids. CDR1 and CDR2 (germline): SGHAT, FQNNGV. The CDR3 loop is CASSPPGLGLDTQYF. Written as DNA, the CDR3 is TGTGCCAGCAGCCCGCCCGGACTAGGACTAGATACGCAGTATTTT.

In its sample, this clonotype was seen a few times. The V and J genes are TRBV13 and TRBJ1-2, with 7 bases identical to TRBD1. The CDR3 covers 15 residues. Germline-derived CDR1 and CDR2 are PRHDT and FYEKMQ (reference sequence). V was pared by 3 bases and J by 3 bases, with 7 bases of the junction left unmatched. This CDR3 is CASSFPGTEDYGYTF. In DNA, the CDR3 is TGTGCCAGCAGCTTCCCCGGGACAGAAGACTATGGCTACACCTTC.

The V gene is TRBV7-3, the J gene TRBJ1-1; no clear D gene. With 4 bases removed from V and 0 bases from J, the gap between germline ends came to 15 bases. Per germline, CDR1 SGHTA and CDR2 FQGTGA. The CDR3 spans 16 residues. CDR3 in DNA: TGTGCCAGCAGCTCCATCAGACCAAGGTTGAACACTGAAGCTTTCTTT. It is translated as CASSSIRPRLNTEAFF.

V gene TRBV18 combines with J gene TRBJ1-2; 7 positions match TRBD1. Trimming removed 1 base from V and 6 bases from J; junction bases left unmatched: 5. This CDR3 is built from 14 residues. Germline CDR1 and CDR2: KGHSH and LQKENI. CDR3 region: CASSPLDREDGYTF. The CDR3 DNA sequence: TGTGCCAGCTCACCACTCGACAGGGAAGATGGCTACACCTTC. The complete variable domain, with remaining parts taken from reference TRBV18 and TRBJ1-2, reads NAGVMQNPRHLVRRRGQEARLRCSPMKGHSHVYWYRQLPEEGLKFMVYLQKENIIDESGMPKERFSAEFPKEGPSILRIQQVVRGDSAAYFCASSPLDREDGYTFGSGTRLTVV.

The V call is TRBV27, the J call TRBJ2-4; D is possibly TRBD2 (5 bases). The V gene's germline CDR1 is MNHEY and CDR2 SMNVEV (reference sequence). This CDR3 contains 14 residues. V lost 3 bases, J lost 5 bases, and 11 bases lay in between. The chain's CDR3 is CASSFRGSQNIQYF. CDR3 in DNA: TGTGCCAGCAGTTTTAGAGGGTCCCAAAACATTCAGTACTTC.

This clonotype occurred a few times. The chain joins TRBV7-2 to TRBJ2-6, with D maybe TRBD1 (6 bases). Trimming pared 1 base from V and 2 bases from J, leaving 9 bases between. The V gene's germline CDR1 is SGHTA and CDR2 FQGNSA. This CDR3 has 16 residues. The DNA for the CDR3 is TGTGCCAGCAGCTTAGTTCCAGGGGCTGGGGCCAACGTCCTGACTTTC. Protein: CASSLVPGAGANVLTF.

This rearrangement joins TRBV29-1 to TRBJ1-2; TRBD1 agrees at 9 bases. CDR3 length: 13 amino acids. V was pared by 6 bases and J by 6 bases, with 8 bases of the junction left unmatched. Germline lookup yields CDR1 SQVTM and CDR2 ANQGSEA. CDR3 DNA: TGCAGCGTGCGGACCGGACAGGGGCATGGCTACACCTTC. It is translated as CSVRTGQGHGYTF.

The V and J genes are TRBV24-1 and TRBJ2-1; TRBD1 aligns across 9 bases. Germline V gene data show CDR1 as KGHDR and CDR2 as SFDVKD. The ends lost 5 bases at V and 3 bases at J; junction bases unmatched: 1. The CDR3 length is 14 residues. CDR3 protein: CATSGGQGYNEQFF. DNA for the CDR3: TGTGCCACCAGTGGGGGACAGGGCTACAATGAGCAGTTCTTC.

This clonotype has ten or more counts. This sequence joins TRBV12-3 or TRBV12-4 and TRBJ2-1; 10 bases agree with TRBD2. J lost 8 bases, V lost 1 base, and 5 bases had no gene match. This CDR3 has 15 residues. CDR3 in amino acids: CASSLGRLAGDEQFF. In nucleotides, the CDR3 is TGTGCCAGCAGTTTAGGTCGCCTAGCGGGGGATGAGCAGTTCTTC.

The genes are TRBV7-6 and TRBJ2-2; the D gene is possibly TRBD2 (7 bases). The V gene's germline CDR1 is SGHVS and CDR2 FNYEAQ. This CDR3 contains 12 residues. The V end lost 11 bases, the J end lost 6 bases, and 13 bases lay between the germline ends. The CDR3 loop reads CAGGGESGELFF. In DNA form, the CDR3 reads TGTGCCGGAGGGGGGGAATCCGGGGAGCTGTTTTTT.

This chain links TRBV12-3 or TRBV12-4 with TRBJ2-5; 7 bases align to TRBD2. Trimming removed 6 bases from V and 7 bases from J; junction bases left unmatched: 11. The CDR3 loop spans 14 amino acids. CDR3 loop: CASSQTSLRATQYF. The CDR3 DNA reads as TGTGCCAGCAGCCAGACTAGCCTAAGAGCGACCCAGTACTTC.

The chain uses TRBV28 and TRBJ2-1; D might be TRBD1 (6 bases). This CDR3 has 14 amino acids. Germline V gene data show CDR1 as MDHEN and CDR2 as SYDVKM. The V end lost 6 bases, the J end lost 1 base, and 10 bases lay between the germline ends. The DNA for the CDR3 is TGTGCCAGCAGAGGGGGACCGTCCTACAATGAGCAGTTCTTC. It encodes CASRGGPSYNEQFF. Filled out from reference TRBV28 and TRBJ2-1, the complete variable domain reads DVKVTQSSRYLVKRTGEKVFLECVQDMDHENMFWYRQDPGLGLRLIYFSYDVKMKEKGDIPEGYSVSREKKERFSLILESASTNQTSMYLCASRGGPSYNEQFFGPGTRLTVL.

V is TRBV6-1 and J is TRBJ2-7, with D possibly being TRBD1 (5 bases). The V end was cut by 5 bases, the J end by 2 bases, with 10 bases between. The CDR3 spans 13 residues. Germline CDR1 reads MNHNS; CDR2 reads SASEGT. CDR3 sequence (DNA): TGTGCCAGCAGTTCCAGGGCCCCCTACGAGCAGTACTTC. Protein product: CASSSRAPYEQYF.

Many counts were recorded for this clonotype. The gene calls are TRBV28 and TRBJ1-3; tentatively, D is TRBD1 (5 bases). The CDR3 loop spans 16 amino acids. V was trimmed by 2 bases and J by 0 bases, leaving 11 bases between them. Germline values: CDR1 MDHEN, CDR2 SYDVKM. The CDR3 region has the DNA TGTGCCAGCAGTTTAGGGGGGTACTTCTCTGGAAACACCATATATTTT. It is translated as CASSLGGYFSGNTIYF.

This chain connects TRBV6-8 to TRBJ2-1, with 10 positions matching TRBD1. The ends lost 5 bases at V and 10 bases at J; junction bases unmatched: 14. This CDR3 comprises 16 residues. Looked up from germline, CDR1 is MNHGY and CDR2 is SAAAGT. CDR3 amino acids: CASSDPVGQGVLEQFF. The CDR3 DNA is TGTGCCAGCAGTGACCCCGTTGGACAGGGGGTCTTGGAGCAGTTCTTC.

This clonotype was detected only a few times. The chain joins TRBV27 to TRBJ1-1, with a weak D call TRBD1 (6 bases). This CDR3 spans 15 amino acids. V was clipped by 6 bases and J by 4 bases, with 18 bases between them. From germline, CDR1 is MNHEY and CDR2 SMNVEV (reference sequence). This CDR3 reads CASSRGRGGATEAFF. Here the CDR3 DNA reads TGTGCCAGCAGCCGGGGGCGGGGAGGGGCCACTGAAGCTTTCTTT.

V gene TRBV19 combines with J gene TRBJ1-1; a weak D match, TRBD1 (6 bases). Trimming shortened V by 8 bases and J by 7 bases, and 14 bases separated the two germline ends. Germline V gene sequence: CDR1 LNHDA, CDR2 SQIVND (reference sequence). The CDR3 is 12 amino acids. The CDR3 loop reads CASSPGGLEAFF. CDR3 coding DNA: TGTGCCAGTTCGCCGGGGGGCCTTGAAGCTTTCTTT.

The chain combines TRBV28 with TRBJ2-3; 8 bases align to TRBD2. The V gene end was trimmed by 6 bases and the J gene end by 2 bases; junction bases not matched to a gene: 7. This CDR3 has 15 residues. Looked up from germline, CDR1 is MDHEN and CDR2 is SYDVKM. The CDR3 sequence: CASRPGGAVTDTQYF. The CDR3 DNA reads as TGTGCCAGCAGGCCCGGGGGGGCGGTCACAGATACGCAGTATTTT.